This T cell receptor (beta chain) is from a study of blood T cell repertoires in COVID-19. V was pared by 4 bases and J by 0 bases, with 13 bases between. CDR1 is SGDLS, CDR2 YYNGEE, per germline. The CDR3 covers 15 residues. Methods used by the authors: Amplified reference gene primers provided the basis for estimating nucleated cell counts. Data came from immunoSEQ multiplex PCR; TCRdb stores just in-frame clones and leaves some out. That table furnishes V, J and clone size, whereas the DNA furnished D and trimming. This table holds about 85,000 clones, around 88% found once. The sequenced sample consisted of peripheral blood. The chain has TRBV9 and TRBJ1-1; D call uncertain. This receptor was taken from a man in his fifties or sixties with acute or convalescent COVID-19. The CDR3 coding sequence is TGTGCCAGCAGCCCGGTTACGGGGATGAACACTGAAGCTTTCTTT. Translating gives CASSPVTGMNTEAFF.